This T cell receptor beta chain was obtained from a study of T cells in Graves' hyperthyroidism and ophthalmopathy. This CDR3 spans 13 amino acids. The V end was cut by 10 bases, the J end by 5 bases, with 17 bases between. Germline CDR1 is MNHNS and CDR2 is SASEGT. Regions amplified from RNA transcripts were the TCR beta CDR3 regions. HTBI primers were used for first-round RT-PCR of the TCR CDR3. TCRdb re-derived calls from the multiplex PCR reads in MiXCR, one entry per CDR3 protein. The sample has some 250,000 distinct CDR3 sequences; approximately 15% are singletons. It was at first hyperthyroidism diagnosis, before any ophthalmopathy symptoms, that the blood sample was taken. This clonotype appeared many times.

V usage is TRBV6-1 and J usage is TRBJ2-5, with D maybe TRBD1 (5 bases). This TCR derives from a woman in her thirties or forties with Graves' hyperthyroidism that later progressed to Graves' ophthalmopathy. The sample comprised blood. This CDR3 reads CATEQDVRETQYF. In DNA, the CDR3 is TGTGCCACCGAACAGGACGTTCGGGAGACCCAGTACTTC.